The rows below give T cell receptor beta chains drawn from one sample of a study of blood T cells in healthy people across ages. TCRdb used MiXCR to reprocess the 5' RACE reads, holding one entry per CDR3 protein. The table records some 1,500,000 distinct CDR3 sequences, roughly 43% of them present only once. The source material was blood. These receptors were taken from a woman between 18 and 29 years old in good health. The CDR3 runs from the conserved cysteine through the conserved F or W. A D gene is named only where the DNA matches it firmly. A row's size may be missing; if present it is once, few, many or a size class.

cdr3_aa cdr3_nt d_call j_call v_call clone_size
CSASYGSYEQYF TGCAGTGCTAGTTACGGCTCCTACGAGCAGTACTTC NA TRBJ2-7 TRBV20-1 few
CASGRRGETQYF TGTGCCAGCGGAAGGCGCGGAGAGACCCAGTACTTC NA TRBJ2-5 TRBV2 NA
CASSPSLAGNPYEQYF TGTGCCAGCAGTCCATCGCTAGCGGGAAATCCCTACGAGCAGTACTTC TRBD2 TRBJ2-7 TRBV7-6 once
CSARDLAKGEAFF TGCAGTGCTAGAGACCTAGCGAAGGGGGAAGCTTTCTTT NA TRBJ1-1 TRBV20-1 few
CSARVEGSYNEQYF TGCAGTGCTAGAGTAGAAGGATCCTACAATGAGCAGTACTTC NA TRBJ2-5 TRBV20-1 few
CASSYSKASGADTQYF TGTGCCAGCAGTTACTCGAAGGCTAGCGGGGCAGATACGCAGTATTTT TRBD2 TRBJ2-3 TRBV6-2/TRBV6-3 NA
CTSSYTSGDLDTQYF TGTACCAGCAGTTACACTAGCGGAGATCTGGATACGCAGTATTTT TRBD2 TRBJ2-3 TRBV6-2/TRBV6-3 NA
CAIRVTSGVSEQYF TGTGCCATCAGGGTGACTAGCGGAGTCTCCGAGCAGTACTTC TRBD2 TRBJ2-7 TRBV10-3 NA
CASSFIQGPRNIQYF TGTGCCAGCAGCTTTATACAGGGACCCAGAAACATTCAGTACTTC NA TRBJ2-4 TRBV7-8 many
CASSQHPYSKQFF TGCGCCAGCAGCCAACACCCCTACAGTAAGCAGTTCTTC NA TRBJ2-1 TRBV4-3 few
CASSQPDRAQGEQFF TGTGCCAGCAGCCAACCTGACAGGGCGCAAGGTGAGCAGTTCTTC TRBD1 TRBJ2-1 TRBV11-2 NA
CATRKDSGSYQQYF TGTGCCACCAGGAAGGATAGCGGCTCCTACCAGCAGTACTTC NA TRBJ2-5 TRBV28 NA
CSVGAGLHYGYTF TGCAGCGTTGGGGCTGGGTTGCACTATGGCTACACCTTC NA TRBJ1-2 TRBV29-1 few
CASKLWESYNEQFF TGTGCCAGCAAGTTATGGGAGTCCTACAATGAGCAGTTCTTC NA TRBJ2-1 TRBV27 NA
CSASAPSGRYNEQFF TGCAGTGCTTCTGCTCCTAGCGGGCGATACAATGAGCAGTTCTTC TRBD2 TRBJ2-1 TRBV20-1 NA
CASSDYPGGNYGYTF TGTGCCAGCAGTGATTATCCTGGGGGTAACTATGGCTACACCTTC NA TRBJ1-2 TRBV25-1 NA
CASSLAVGATEAFF TGCGCCAGCAGCTTGGCCGTCGGGGCCACTGAAGCTTTCTTT NA TRBJ1-1 TRBV7-9 few
CASSLETGIQYF TGTGCCAGCAGCTTAGAGACAGGAATTCAGTACTTC NA TRBJ2-7 TRBV7-2 NA
CASSPRLDADEQYF TGTGCCAGCAGTCCTCGACTAGACGCCGACGAGCAGTACTTC NA TRBJ2-7 TRBV3-1 few
CSASAPRTGPSYEQYF TGCAGTGCTAGCGCCCCTCGGACAGGTCCCTCCTACGAGCAGTACTTC TRBD1 TRBJ2-7 TRBV20-1 NA
CASSLEPASYNEQFF TGTGCCAGCAGTTTAGAACCCGCCTCCTACAATGAGCAGTTCTTC NA TRBJ2-1 TRBV28 few
CAISEFETTDQPQHF TGTGCCATCAGTGAGTTTGAGACAACGGATCAGCCCCAGCATTTT NA TRBJ1-5 TRBV10-3 once
CAISGTSPPDTQYF TGTGCCATCAGTGGGACTAGTCCCCCAGATACGCAGTATTTT TRBD2 TRBJ2-3 TRBV10-3 few
CASSRDRGPPDTQYF TGCGCCAGCAGTAGGGACAGGGGGCCCCCAGATACGCAGTATTTT TRBD1 TRBJ2-3 TRBV4-3 NA
CASSRQYGDTEAFF TGTGCCAGCAGTCGACAGTATGGGGACACTGAAGCTTTCTTT NA TRBJ1-1 TRBV6-5 NA
CSTRTGGYGYTF TGCAGCACCCGGACAGGAGGCTATGGCTACACCTTC TRBD1 TRBJ1-2 TRBV29-1 NA
CSARAGLNTEAFF TGCAGTGCTAGGGCGGGGCTAAACACTGAAGCTTTCTTT NA TRBJ1-1 TRBV20-1 few